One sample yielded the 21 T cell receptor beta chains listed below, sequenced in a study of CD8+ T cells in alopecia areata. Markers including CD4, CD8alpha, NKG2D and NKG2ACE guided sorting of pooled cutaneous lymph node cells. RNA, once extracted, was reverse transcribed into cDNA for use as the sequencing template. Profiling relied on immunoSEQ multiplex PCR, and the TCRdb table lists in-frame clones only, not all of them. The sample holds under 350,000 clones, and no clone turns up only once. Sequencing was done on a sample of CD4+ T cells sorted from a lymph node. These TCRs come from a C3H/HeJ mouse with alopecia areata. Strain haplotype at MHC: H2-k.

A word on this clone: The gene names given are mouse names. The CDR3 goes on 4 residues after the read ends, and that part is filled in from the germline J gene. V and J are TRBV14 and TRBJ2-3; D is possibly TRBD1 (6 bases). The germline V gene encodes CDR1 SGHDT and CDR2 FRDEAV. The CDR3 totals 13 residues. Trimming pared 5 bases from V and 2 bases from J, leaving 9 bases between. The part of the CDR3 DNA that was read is TGTGCCAGCAGCAGGGGAGATGCAGAA. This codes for CASSRGDAE. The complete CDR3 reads CASSRGDAETLYF.

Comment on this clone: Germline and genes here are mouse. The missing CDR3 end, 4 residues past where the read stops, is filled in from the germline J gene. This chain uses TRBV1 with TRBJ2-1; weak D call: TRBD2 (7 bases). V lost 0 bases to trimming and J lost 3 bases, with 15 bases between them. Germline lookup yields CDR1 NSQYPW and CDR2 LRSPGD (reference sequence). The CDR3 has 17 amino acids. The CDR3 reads CTCSADRGGGIYAEQFF. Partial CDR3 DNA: TGCACCTGCAGTGCAGATCGAGGGGGGGGGATCTATGCT.

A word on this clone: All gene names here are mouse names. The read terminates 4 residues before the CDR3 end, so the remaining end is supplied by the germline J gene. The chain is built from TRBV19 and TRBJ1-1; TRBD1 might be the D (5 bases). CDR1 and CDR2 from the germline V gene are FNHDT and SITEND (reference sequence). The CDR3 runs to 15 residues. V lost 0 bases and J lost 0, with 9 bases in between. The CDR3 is CASSIAPGPNTEVFF. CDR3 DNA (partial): TGTGCCAGCAGTATAGCTCCAGGGCCAAACACA.

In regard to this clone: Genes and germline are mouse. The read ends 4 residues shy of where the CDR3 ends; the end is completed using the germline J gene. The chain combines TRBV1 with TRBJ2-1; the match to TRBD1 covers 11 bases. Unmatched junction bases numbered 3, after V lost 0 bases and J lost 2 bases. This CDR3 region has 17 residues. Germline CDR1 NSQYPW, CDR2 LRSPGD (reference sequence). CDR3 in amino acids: CTCSADWDRGDYAEQFF. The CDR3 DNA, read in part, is TGCACCTGCAGTGCAGATTGGGACAGGGGGGACTATGCT.

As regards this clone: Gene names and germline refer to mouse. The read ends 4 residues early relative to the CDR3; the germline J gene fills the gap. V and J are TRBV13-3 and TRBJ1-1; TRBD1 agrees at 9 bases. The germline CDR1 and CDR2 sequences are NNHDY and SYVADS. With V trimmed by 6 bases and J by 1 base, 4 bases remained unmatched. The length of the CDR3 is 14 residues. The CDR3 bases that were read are TGTGCCAGCATTAGACAGGGGGGAAACACA. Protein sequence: CASIRQGGNT. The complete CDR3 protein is CASIRQGGNTEVFF.

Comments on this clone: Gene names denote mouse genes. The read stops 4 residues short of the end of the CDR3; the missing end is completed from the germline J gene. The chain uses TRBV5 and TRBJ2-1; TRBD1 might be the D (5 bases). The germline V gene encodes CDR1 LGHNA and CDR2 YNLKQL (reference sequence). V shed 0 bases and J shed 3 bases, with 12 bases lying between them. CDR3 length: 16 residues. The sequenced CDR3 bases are TGTGCCAGCAGCCAAGACACAGGAGAGGGCTATGCT. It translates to CASSQDTGEGYA. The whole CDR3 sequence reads CASSQDTGEGYAEQFF.

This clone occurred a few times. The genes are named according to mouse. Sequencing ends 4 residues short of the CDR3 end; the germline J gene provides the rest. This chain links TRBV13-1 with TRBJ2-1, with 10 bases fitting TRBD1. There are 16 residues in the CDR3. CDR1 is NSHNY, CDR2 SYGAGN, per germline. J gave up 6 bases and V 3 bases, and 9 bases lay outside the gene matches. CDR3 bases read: TGTGCCAGCAGTGGGTCCCGACAGGGGGCGCTTGCT. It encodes CASSGSRQGALA. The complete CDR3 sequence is CASSGSRQGALAEQFF.

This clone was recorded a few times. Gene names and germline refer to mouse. The part of the CDR3 DNA that was read is TGTGCCAGCAGGGGGGGTTCTAGTGCAGAA. Translating gives CASRGGSSAE. The full CDR3 sequence reads CASRGGSSAETLYF. V is TRBV13-1 and J is TRBJ2-3; tentative D call: TRBD2 (6 bases). The read terminates 4 residues ahead of where the CDR3 ends, so the germline J gene completes it. Between the trimmed V and J ends, which lost 5 bases and 0 bases, there was a span of 10 bases. Germline V CDR1 and CDR2: NSHNY, SYGAGN. CDR3 size: 14 residues.

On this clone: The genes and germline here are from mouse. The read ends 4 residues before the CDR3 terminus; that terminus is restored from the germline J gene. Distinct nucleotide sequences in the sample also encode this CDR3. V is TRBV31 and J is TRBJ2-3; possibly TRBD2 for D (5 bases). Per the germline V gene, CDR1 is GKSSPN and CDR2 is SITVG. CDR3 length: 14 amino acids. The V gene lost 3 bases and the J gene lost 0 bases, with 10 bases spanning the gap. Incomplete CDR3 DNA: TGTGCCTGGAGGCTGGGTTCTAGTGCAGAA. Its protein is CAWRLGSSAE. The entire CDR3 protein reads CAWRLGSSAETLYF.

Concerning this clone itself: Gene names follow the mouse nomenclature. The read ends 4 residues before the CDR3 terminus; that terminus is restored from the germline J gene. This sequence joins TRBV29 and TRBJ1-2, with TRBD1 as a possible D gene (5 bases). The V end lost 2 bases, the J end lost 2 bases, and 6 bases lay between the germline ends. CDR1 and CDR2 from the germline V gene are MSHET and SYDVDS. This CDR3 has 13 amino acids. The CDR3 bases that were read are TGTGCTAGCAGTTTAGCAGGGAACTCC. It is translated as CASSLAGNS. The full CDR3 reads CASSLAGNSDYTF. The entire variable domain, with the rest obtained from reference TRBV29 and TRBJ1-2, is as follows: DMKVTQMPRYLIKRMGENVLLECGQDMSHETMYWYRQDPGLGLQLIYISYDVDSNSEGDIPKGYRVSRKKREHFSLILDSAKTNQTSVYFCASSLAGNSDYTFGSGTRLLVI.

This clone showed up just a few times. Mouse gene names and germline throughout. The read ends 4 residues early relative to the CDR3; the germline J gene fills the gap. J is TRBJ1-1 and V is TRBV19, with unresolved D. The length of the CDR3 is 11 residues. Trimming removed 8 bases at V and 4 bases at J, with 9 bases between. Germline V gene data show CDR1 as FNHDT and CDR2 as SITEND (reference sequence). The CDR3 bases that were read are TGTGCCAGTGGGGAGAGCACA. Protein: CASGEST. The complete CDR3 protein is CASGESTEVFF.

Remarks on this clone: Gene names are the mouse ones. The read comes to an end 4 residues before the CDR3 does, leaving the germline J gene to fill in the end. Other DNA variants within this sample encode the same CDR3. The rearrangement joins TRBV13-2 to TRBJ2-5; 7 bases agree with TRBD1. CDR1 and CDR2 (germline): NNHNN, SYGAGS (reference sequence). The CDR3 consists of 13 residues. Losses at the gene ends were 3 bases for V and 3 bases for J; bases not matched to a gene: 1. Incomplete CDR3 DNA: TGTGCCAGCGGTGCCAGGGGGCAAGAC. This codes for CASGARGQD. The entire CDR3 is CASGARGQDTQYF.

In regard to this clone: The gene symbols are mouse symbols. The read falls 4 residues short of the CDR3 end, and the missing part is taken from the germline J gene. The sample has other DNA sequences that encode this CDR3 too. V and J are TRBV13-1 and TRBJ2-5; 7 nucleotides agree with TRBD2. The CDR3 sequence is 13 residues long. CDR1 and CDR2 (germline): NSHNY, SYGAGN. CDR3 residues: CASSELGRDTQYF. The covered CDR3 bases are TGTGCCAGCAGTGAACTGGGGCGGGAC.

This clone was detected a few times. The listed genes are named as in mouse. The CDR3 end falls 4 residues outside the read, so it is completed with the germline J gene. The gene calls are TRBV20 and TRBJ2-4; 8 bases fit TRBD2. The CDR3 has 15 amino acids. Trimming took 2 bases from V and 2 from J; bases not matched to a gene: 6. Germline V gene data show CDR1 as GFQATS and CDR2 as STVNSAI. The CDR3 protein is CGARRGWGAQNTLYF. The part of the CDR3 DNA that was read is TGTGGTGCTAGGAGGGGCTGGGGGGCTCAAAAC.

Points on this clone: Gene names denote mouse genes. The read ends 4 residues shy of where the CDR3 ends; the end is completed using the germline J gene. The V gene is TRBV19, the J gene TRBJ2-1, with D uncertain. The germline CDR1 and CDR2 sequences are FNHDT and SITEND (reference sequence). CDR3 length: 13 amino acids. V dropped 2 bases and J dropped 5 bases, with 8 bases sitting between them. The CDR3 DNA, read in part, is TGTGCCAGCAGTATCCACAAAAATGCT. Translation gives CASSIHKNA. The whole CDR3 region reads CASSIHKNAEQFF. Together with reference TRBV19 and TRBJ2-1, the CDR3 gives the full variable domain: GGIITQTPKFLIGQEGQKLTLKCQQNFNHDTMYWYRQDSGKGLRLIYYSITENDLQKGDLSEGYDASREKKSSFSLTVTSAQKNEMAVFLCASSIHKNAEQFFGPGTRLTVL.

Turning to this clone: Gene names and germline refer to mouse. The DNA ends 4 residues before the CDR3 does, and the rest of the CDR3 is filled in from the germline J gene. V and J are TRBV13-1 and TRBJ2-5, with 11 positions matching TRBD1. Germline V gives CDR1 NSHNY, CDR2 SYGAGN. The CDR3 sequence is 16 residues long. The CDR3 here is CASSAGRDRGGDTQYF. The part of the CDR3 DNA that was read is TGTGCCAGCAGTGCCGGCCGGGACAGGGGGGGAGAC.

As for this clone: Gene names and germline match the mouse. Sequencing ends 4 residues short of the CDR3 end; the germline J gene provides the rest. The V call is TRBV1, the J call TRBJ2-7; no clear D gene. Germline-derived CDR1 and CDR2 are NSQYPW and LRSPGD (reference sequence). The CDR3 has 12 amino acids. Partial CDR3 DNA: TGCACCTGCAGTGCAGATCTGAAT. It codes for CTCSADLN. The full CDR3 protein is CTCSADLNEQYF.

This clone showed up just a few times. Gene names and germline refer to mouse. Here the CDR3 reads CTCSAPGQGESDYTF. The sequenced CDR3 bases are TGCACCTGCAGTGCACCGGGACAGGGAGAGTCC. J is TRBJ1-2 and V is TRBV1, with 9 bases matching TRBD1. The read halts 4 residues ahead of the CDR3 end, with the missing end drawn from the germline J gene. The CDR3 has 15 residues. CDR1 is NSQYPW and CDR2 is LRSPGD in the germline V gene (reference sequence).

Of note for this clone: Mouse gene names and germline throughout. Partial CDR3 DNA: TGTGCCAGCGGTGACCTCCTGACTGGGGGTGAT. Protein: CASGDLLTGGD. The full CDR3 reads CASGDLLTGGDEQYF. The rearrangement links TRBV13-2 to TRBJ2-7; 9 bases map to TRBD2. The read stops 4 residues short of the end of the CDR3; the missing end is completed from the germline J gene. This CDR3 is 15 amino acids long. Germline V lookup: CDR1 NNHNN, CDR2 SYGAGS (reference sequence).

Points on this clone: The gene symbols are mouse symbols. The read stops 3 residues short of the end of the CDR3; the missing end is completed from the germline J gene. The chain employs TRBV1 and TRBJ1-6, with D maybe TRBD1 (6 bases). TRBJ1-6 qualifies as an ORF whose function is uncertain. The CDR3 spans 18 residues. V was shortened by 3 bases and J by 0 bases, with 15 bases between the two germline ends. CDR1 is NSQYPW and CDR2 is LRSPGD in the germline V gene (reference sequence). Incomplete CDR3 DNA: TGCACCTGCAGTGCCCCCACAGGGACCCTTTCCTATAATTCGCCC. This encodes CTCSAPTGTLSYNSP. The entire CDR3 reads CTCSAPTGTLSYNSPLYF.

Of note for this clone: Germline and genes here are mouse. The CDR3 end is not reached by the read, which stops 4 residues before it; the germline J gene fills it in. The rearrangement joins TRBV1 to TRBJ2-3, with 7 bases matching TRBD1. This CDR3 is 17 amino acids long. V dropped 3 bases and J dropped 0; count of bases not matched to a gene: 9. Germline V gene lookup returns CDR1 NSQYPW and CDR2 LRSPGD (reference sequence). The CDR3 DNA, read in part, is TGCACCTGCAGTGCCCTCACAGGGGCCGGTAGTGCAGAA. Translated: CTCSALTGAGSAE. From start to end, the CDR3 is CTCSALTGAGSAETLYF.